One sample yielded the 6 T cell receptor beta chains listed below, sequenced in a study of cytomegalovirus exposure and HLA in healthy donors. Primers for the PCR totalled 60 Vbeta and 13 Jbeta. Produced via immunoSEQ multiplex PCR; TCRdb's table is partial and in-frame only. Among some 180,000 clones listed, roughly 86% were seen once. Source material: PBMCs. Receptors originate from a man between 35 and 55 years old in good health and CMV-seropositive.

This chain connects TRBV11-2 to TRBJ2-3; 10 bases agree with TRBD1. The CDR3 is 12 residues long. CDR1 is SGHAT, CDR2 FQNNGV, per germline. After removal of 5 bases from V and 10 bases from J, the junction contained 3 bases not matched to a gene. CDR3 protein: CASSIGQGAQYF. In nucleotides, the CDR3 is TGTGCCAGCAGCATCGGACAGGGGGCGCAGTATTTT.

The rearrangement joins TRBV15 to TRBJ2-7; D perhaps matches TRBD1 (6 bases). CDR3 length: 10 residues. Germline V gene lookup returns CDR1 LNHNV and CDR2 YYDKDF (reference sequence). V was cut by 8 bases and J by 6 bases, with 8 bases left in between. CDR3 residues: CATGTSEQYF. In nucleotides, the CDR3 is TGTGCCACCGGGACAAGCGAGCAGTACTTC.

The rearrangement uses TRBV28 and TRBJ2-1, with 10 bases aligning to TRBD2. The CDR3 is 15 amino acids. V trimming: 3 bases; J trimming: 10 bases; junction bases outside the gene matches: 9. The germline CDR1 and CDR2 sequences are MDHEN and SYDVKM. CDR3 loop: CASSFILAGVREQFF. In DNA form, the CDR3 reads TGTGCCAGCAGTTTCATCCTAGCGGGAGTCCGGGAGCAGTTCTTC.

The CDR3 spells CAWKRQGTNTEAFF. In DNA, the CDR3 is TGTGCCTGGAAAAGACAGGGGACGAACACTGAAGCTTTCTTT. The rearrangement links TRBV30 to TRBJ1-1, with 8 nucleotides matching TRBD1. Germline loops: CDR1 GTSNPN, CDR2 SVGIG (reference sequence). The V gene end was trimmed by 4 bases and the J gene end by 1 base; junction bases not matched to a gene: 5. The CDR3 covers 14 residues.

The chain recombines TRBV6-5 with TRBJ1-2; 7 bases map to TRBD1. There are 15 residues in the CDR3. V lost 2 bases and J lost 3; bases outside the gene matches: 6. Germline V gene data show CDR1 as MNHEY and CDR2 as SVGAGI. The CDR3 here is CASSYEGAPDYGYTF. The CDR3 nucleotides are TGTGCCAGCAGTTACGAGGGGGCGCCGGACTATGGCTACACCTTC.

In this sample, this clone turned up a few times. This chain joins TRBV6-1 and TRBJ2-2; maybe TRBD2 (5 bases). V lost 1 base, J lost 1 base, and 10 bases lay in between. The CDR3 consists of 16 residues. Germline V gives CDR1 MNHNS, CDR2 SASEGT. The chain's CDR3 is CASSEGRGVNTGELFF. The CDR3 region has the DNA TGTGCCAGCAGTGAAGGTCGGGGTGTGAACACCGGGGAGCTGTTTTTT.